This T cell receptor (beta chain) was obtained from a study of T-cell memory formation after mild COVID-19. Study background: The study found TCR clusters largely donor specific. Study-level points and caveats: Mostly located in CM and EM were contracting CD4+ clones, with contracting CD8+ clones located in EMRA.

CDR1 is SGHRS, CDR2 YFSETQ, per germline. The CDR3 totals 12 residues. V was pared by 4 bases and J by 6 bases, with 3 bases of the junction left unmatched. TCRdb independently ran MiXCR on the 5' RACE reads; one entry per CDR3 protein. The sample lists 300,000 to 400,000 distinct CDR3 sequences, over 10% occurring once. Notes on this clonotype: Antigen specificity is unknown.

The sequence came from a man aged 18 to 30 who had mild COVID-19 (a few samples of this study predate the infection). Cell type and time point are not known. The sample taken for sequencing was PBMCs or a T cell subset sorted from them (not recorded which). This chain uses TRBV5-1 with TRBJ1-2; 7 nucleotides align to TRBD1. The CDR3 coding sequence is TGCGCCAGCAGCGCACAGGGGAATGGCTACACCTTC. It translates to CASSAQGNGYTF.